This T cell receptor (beta chain) was retrieved from a study of T cells after yellow fever vaccination. Study outcomes and limitations: A small proportion of clonotypes was detected in both the CD4 and CD8 compartments.

Deletions cut 1 base from V and 1 base from J, with 14 bases between. CDR3 length equals 17 residues. Per germline, CDR1 SGHRS and CDR2 YFSETQ. Comment on this clonotype: Its antigen is not identified.

As TCR cDNA was made by 5'RACE template switching, a universal primer site and UMIs were added. TCRdb called the 5' RACE reads again in MiXCR, with one record for every CDR3 protein. This sample has hundreds of thousands of distinct CDR3 sequences, with approximately 19% found just once. The sequencing used PBMCs, collected before the yellow fever booster vaccination. The receptor was derived from a man between 18 and 35 years old who received the YFV17D yellow fever vaccine. This chain links TRBV5-1 with TRBJ2-2, with D possibly matching TRBD1 (5 bases). CDR3 in DNA: TGCGCCAGCAGCTTGACCAGGGTATTAAGGAACACCGGGGAGCTGTTTTTT. Amino acids: CASSLTRVLRNTGELFF.